The 25 T cell receptor beta chains below were found in one sample sequenced in a study of blood T cell repertoires in COVID-19. The table came from immunoSEQ multiplex PCR; TCRdb's copy has only in-frame clones and leaves some out. Altogether about 24,000 clones are present, approximately 85% being singletons, with the ten largest covering 8.6%. The sequencing input was peripheral blood. The receptors come from a human donor in a cohort sampled during active COVID-19.

The gene calls are TRBV4-2 and TRBJ2-1, with D possibly matching TRBD2 (6 bases). Germline CDR1 is LGHNA and CDR2 is YNFKEQ. This CDR3 has 12 residues. The V end lost 2 bases, the J end lost 9 bases, and 8 bases lay between the germline ends. CDR3 loop: CASSQTGGEQFF. CDR3 sequence (DNA): TGTGCCAGCAGCCAAACCGGGGGTGAGCAGTTCTTC.

The chain employs TRBV21-1 and TRBJ2-7; whether TRBD1, the table's D call, matches the DNA was not checked. TRBV21-1 is a listed pseudogene. This CDR3 spans 15 amino acids. Here the CDR3 reads CASTTDRVRSYEQYF. The CDR3 bases are TGTGCCAGCACCACCGACAGGGTCCGATCCTACGAGCAGTACTTC.

The DNA of the CDR3 is TGTGCCAGTAGTAGAGGGTTCAACACTGAAGCTTTCTTT. This sequence encodes CASSRGFNTEAFF. The V call is TRBV19, the J call TRBJ1-1; D unclear. The length of the CDR3 is 13 residues. Germline CDR1 is LNHDA and CDR2 is SQIVND (reference sequence). Trimming removed 4 bases from V and 2 bases from J, with 8 bases in between.

The rearrangement uses TRBV7-2 and TRBJ1-2, with no clear D. CDR3 length: 18 amino acids. Looked up from germline, CDR1 is SGHTA and CDR2 is FQGNSA. V was trimmed by 4 bases and J by 7 bases, leaving 28 bases between them. The CDR3 nucleotides read TGTGCCAGCAGCTCCACTTACTCGTCATCGAGAGCCGGGAGTGGCTACACCTTC. Translating it yields CASSSTYSSSRAGSGYTF.

The V gene is TRBV5-6, the J gene TRBJ2-5; D possibly corresponds to TRBD2 (6 bases). V was shortened by 0 bases and J by 3 bases, with 18 bases between the two germline ends. The CDR3 spans 17 residues. Germline CDR1 SGHDT, CDR2 YYEEEE. CDR3 DNA: TGTGCCAGCAGCTTGGCAGTGGGTCAAACGGGGGAAGAGACCCAGTACTTC. This codes for CASSLAVGQTGEETQYF.

This chain joins TRBV4-1 and TRBJ2-3, with 9 bases identical to TRBD2. The CDR3 contains 17 residues. CDR1 and CDR2 (germline): MGHRA, YSYEKL. The J segment lost 2 bases and the V segment lost 0 bases, leaving 6 bases of the junction unmatched. The CDR3 region is CASSQDGTSYNTDTQYF. CDR3 DNA sequence: TGCGCCAGCAGCCAAGATGGGACTAGCTATAACACAGATACGCAGTATTTT.

The rearrangement joins TRBV6-5 to TRBJ1-3; D is possibly TRBD1 (5 bases). Trimming pared 8 bases from V and 3 bases from J, leaving 11 bases between. Germline V lookup: CDR1 MNHEY, CDR2 SVGAGI. The CDR3 is made up of 13 amino acids. The CDR3 sequence is CASGLGGGNTIYF. CDR3 nucleotides: TGTGCCAGCGGGCTCGGGGGTGGAAACACCATATATTTT.

The CDR3 nucleotides read TGTGCCAGCAGTGAACTCCCCAGGGAGGCAGGAAACACCATATATTTT. Amino acids: CASSELPREAGNTIYF. This chain links TRBV6-1 with TRBJ1-3; D is possibly TRBD1 (5 bases). CDR1 and CDR2 from the germline V gene are MNHNS and SASEGT. V lost 2 bases and J lost 4, with 15 bases in between. There are 16 residues in the CDR3.

This chain connects TRBV19 to TRBJ1-1; no definite D call. CDR3 size: 13 residues. In germline, CDR1 is LNHDA, CDR2 SQIVND (reference sequence). V was shortened by 7 bases and J by 1 base, with 10 bases between the two germline ends. In nucleotides, the CDR3 is TGTGCCAGTAAATTCTACCGGAACACTGAAGCTTTCTTT. Amino acids: CASKFYRNTEAFF.

This chain joins TRBV4-3 and TRBJ1-5; no definite D call. Germline CDR1 and CDR2: LGHNA and YSLEER. The CDR3 contains 16 residues. Trimming stripped 0 bases from V and 0 bases from J, with 9 bases between. In DNA, the CDR3 is TGCGCCAGCAGCCAAGAACCGGGTTATAGCAATCAGCCCCAGCATTTT. Encoded protein: CASSQEPGYSNQPQHF.

The chain recombines TRBV24-1 with TRBJ2-2, with 11 nucleotides matching TRBD2. The CDR3 covers 16 residues. Trimming at V came to 9 bases and at J to 3 bases, leaving 8 bases not matched to a gene. Per germline, CDR1 KGHDR and CDR2 SFDVKD. The DNA of the CDR3 is TGTGCCACCGGGACTAGCGGCCGAACAGACACCGGGGAGCTGTTTTTT. Translating gives CATGTSGRTDTGELFF.

The gene calls are TRBV7-9 and TRBJ1-1; 8 nucleotides match TRBD1. Trimming cost V 4 bases and J 5 bases; bases outside gene matches: 18. The CDR3 has 18 amino acids. Germline V gene lookup returns CDR1 SEHNR and CDR2 FQNEAQ (reference sequence). The CDR3 bases are TGTGCCAGCAGCTCCCAACTTACCAGGACAGGGATGAGAACTGAAGCTTTCTTT. It translates to CASSSQLTRTGMRTEAFF.

The chain uses TRBV28 and TRBJ1-1; no clear D gene. The CDR3 covers 11 residues. Trimming removed 6 bases at V and 5 bases at J, with 7 bases between. Germline loops: CDR1 MDHEN, CDR2 SYDVKM. CDR3 residues: CASRLVTEAFF. In DNA form, the CDR3 reads TGTGCCAGCAGACTAGTTACTGAAGCTTTCTTT.

Notes on this clone: An end of the junction does not agree with germline; a read error may underlie this. V and J are TRBV7-3 and TRBJ1-1; D is ambiguous. The CDR3 is 12 residues long. Looked up from germline, CDR1 is SGHTA and CDR2 is FQGTGA. The CDR3 DNA reads TGTGCCAGCAGCCCCATGGGCGACACACTTATCTTT. Amino acids: CASSPMGDTLIF.

This chain joins TRBV9 and TRBJ2-5; 9 bases are a match to TRBD1. Germline V gene lookup returns CDR1 SGDLS and CDR2 YYNGEE. Germline trimming cut 2 bases from V and 5 bases from J; bases unmatched to any gene: 7. CDR3 size: 15 residues. The CDR3: CASSVGTGNTETQYF. CDR3 bases: TGTGCCAGCAGCGTTGGGACAGGGAACACTGAGACCCAGTACTTC.

This chain uses TRBV23-1 with TRBJ1-2, with TRBD1 identical over 8 bases. TRBV23-1 is sorted into the ORF group, with uncertain function. Trimming cost V 3 bases and J 2 bases; bases outside gene matches: 8. CDR3 length equals 16 residues. CDR3 nucleotide sequence: TGCGCCAGCAGTCACCCGGGTCCAGGGGGCAACTATGGCTACACCTTC. Residues: CASSHPGPGGNYGYTF.

The rearrangement uses TRBV12-3 or TRBV12-4 and TRBJ2-7; D not resolved. The CDR3 covers 13 residues. With 2 bases removed from V and 2 bases from J, the gap between germline ends came to 7 bases. The CDR3 nucleotides are TGTGCCAGCAGTTTACGTGCGGCCTACGAGCAGTACTTC. Translated, it gives CASSLRAAYEQYF.

This clone has just a few counts. This chain links TRBV5-1 with TRBJ2-5; TRBD2 matches at 13 bases. The length of the CDR3 is 19 residues. Trimming cost V 0 bases and J 3 bases; bases outside gene matches: 11. CDR1 is SGHRS, CDR2 YFSETQ, per germline. Written as DNA, the CDR3 is TGCGCCAGCAGCTTGGAAGGGACTAGCGGGGTTTCGCGCAAAGAGACCCAGTACTTC. Translation gives CASSLEGTSGVSRKETQYF.

The DNA of the CDR3 is TGTGCCAGCAGTCCTGGACTAGCGGGAGCCAAAAACATTCAGTACTTC. It yields the protein CASSPGLAGAKNIQYF. The V gene is TRBV28, the J gene TRBJ2-4; 11 positions agree with TRBD2. Looked up from germline, CDR1 is MDHEN and CDR2 is SYDVKM. After removal of 5 bases from V and 0 bases from J, the junction contained 3 bases not matched to a gene. The CDR3 is 16 amino acids. The variable domain in full, completed from reference TRBV28 and TRBJ2-4, reads DVKVTQSSRYLVKRTGEKVFLECVQDMDHENMFWYRQDPGLGLRLIYFSYDVKMKEKGDIPEGYSVSREKKERFSLILESASTNQTSMYLCASSPGLAGAKNIQYFGAGTRLSVL.

This chain uses TRBV18 with TRBJ2-1; D might be TRBD1 (6 bases). From germline, CDR1 is KGHSH and CDR2 LQKENI. V was trimmed by 4 bases and J by 2 bases, leaving 24 bases between them. The CDR3 totals 19 residues. CDR3 coding DNA: TGTGCCAGCTCACTCAACCAACCCGGGCTAGGGGGAGCCTACAATGAGCAGTTCTTC. Amino acid sequence: CASSLNQPGLGGAYNEQFF.

There are a few counts of this clone. The chain has TRBV9 and TRBJ1-1; TRBD1 agrees at 7 bases. Germline V lookup: CDR1 SGDLS, CDR2 YYNGEE. With 0 bases clipped from V and 1 base from J, the junction kept 6 bases outside the gene matches. CDR3 length: 16 residues. CDR3 nucleotides: TGTGCCAGCAGCGTAGACCCGGGACAGTCGAACACTGAAGCTTTCTTT. The encoded protein is CASSVDPGQSNTEAFF.

The rearrangement links TRBV5-1 to TRBJ1-1; weak D call: TRBD1 (6 bases). The V and J ends lost 4 bases and 8 bases respectively, with 15 bases between them. Germline lookup yields CDR1 SGHRS and CDR2 YFSETQ. There are 13 residues in the CDR3. The CDR3 loop is CASSLGTGPEAFF. The CDR3 coding sequence is TGCGCCAGCAGCCTCGGAACAGGGCCCGAAGCTTTCTTT. Supplemented by reference TRBV5-1 and TRBJ1-1, the full variable domain reads KAGVTQTPRYLIKTRGQQVTLSCSPISGHRSVSWYQQTPGQGLQFLFEYFSETQRNKGNFPGRFSGRQFSNSRSEMNVSTLELGDSALYLCASSLGTGPEAFFGQGTRLTVV.

The V call is TRBV5-1, the J call TRBJ2-7; TRBD1 might be the D (5 bases). Trimming cost V 5 bases and J 0 bases, with 18 bases left between them. Germline V lookup: CDR1 SGHRS, CDR2 YFSETQ. This CDR3 is built from 16 residues. CDR3 loop: CASRTSDSPLSYEQYF. CDR3 DNA sequence: TGCGCCAGCAGAACTTCCGACAGCCCTCTCTCCTACGAGCAGTACTTC.

This chain links TRBV10-3 with TRBJ2-7, with a weak D call TRBD2 (6 bases). V gave up 11 bases and J gave up 5 bases, with 13 bases separating them. CDR3 length: 11 amino acids. Germline values: CDR1 ENHRY, CDR2 SYGVKD. The CDR3 loop reads CAVGGGNEQYF. CDR3 bases: TGTGCCGTCGGAGGAGGGAACGAGCAGTACTTC.

The chain has TRBV15 and TRBJ1-3; 8 positions match TRBD1. V lost 2 bases to trimming and J lost 5 bases; unmatched junction nucleotides: 5. Germline-derived CDR1 and CDR2 are LNHNV and YYDKDF (reference sequence). The CDR3 spans 15 residues. The CDR3 DNA sequence: TGTGCCACCAGCAGAACCCGACAGGGGAGAAACACCATATATTTT. Its protein product is CATSRTRQGRNTIYF.